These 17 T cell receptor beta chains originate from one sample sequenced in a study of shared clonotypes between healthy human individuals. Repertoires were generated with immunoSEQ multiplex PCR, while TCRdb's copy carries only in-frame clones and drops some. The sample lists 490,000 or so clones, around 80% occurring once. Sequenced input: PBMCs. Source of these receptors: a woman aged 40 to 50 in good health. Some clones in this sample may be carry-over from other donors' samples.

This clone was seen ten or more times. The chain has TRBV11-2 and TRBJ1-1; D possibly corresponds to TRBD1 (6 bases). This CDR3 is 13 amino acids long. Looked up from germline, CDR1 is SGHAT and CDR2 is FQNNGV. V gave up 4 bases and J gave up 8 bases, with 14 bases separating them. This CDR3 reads CASSSTLDREAFF. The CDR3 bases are TGTGCCAGCAGCTCAACCCTAGACAGGGAAGCTTTCTTT.

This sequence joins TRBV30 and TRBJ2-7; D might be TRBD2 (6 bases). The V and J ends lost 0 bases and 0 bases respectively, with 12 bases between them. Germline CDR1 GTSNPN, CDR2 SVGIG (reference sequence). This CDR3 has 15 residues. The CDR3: CAWSVTYSGSYEQYF. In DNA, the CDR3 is TGTGCCTGGAGTGTTACTTATAGCGGCTCCTACGAGCAGTACTTC.

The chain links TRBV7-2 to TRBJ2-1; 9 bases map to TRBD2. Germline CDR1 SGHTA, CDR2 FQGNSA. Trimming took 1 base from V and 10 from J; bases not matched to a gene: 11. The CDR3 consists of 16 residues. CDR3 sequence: CASSLVGSGSVGEQFF. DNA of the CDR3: TGTGCCAGCAGCTTAGTGGGTAGCGGGAGTGTAGGGGAGCAGTTCTTC.

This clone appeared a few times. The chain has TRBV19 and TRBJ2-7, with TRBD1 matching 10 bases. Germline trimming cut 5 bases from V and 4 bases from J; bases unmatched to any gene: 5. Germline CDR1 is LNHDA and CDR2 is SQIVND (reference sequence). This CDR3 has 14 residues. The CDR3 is CASSPGTGEYEQYF. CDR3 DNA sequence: TGTGCCAGTAGTCCCGGGACAGGGGAATACGAGCAGTACTTC.

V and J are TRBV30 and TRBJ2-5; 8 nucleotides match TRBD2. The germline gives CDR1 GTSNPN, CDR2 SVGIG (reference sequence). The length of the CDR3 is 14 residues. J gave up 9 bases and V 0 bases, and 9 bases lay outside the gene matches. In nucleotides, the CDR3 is TGTGCCTGGAGTGTTGGTAGCGGGATTGCCCCCCAGTACTTC. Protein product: CAWSVGSGIAPQYF.

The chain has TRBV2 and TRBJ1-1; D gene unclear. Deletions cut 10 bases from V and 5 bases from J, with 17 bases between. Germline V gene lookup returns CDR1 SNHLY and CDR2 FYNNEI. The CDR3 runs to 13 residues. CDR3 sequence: CATLQTMRTEAFF. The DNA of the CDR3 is TGTGCCACCCTTCAGACCATGAGGACTGAAGCTTTCTTT.

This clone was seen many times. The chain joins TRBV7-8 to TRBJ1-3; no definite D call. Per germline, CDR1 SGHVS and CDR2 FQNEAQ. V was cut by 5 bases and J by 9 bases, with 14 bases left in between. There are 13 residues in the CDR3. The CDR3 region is CASSPGSAATIYF. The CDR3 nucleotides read TGTGCCAGCAGCCCCGGGAGTGCGGCCACCATATATTTT.

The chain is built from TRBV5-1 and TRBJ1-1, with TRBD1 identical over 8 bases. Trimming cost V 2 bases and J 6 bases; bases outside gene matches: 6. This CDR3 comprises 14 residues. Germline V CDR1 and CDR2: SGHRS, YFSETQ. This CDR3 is CASSFAGGESEAFF. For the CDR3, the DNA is TGCGCCAGCAGCTTCGCAGGGGGCGAGTCTGAAGCTTTCTTT.

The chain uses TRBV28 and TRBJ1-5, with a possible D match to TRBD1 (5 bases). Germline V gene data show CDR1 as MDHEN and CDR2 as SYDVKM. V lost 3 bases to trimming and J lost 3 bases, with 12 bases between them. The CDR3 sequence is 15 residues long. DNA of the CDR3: TGTGCCAGCAGTTTCTCGGGGCAATTCAATCAGCCCCAGCATTTT. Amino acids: CASSFSGQFNQPQHF.

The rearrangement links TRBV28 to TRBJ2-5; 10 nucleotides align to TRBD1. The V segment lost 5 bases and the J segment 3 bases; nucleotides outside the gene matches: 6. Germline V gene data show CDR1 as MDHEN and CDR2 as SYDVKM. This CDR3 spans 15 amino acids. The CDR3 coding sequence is TGTGCCAGCAGTCCTCCTGGGACAGGGGAAGAGACCCAGTACTTC. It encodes CASSPPGTGEETQYF.

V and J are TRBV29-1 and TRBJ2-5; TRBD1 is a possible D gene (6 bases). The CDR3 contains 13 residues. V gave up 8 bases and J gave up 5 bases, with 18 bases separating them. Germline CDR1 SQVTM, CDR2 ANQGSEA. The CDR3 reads CSPESDRTETQYF. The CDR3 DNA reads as TGCAGCCCTGAATCCGACAGGACCGAGACCCAGTACTTC.

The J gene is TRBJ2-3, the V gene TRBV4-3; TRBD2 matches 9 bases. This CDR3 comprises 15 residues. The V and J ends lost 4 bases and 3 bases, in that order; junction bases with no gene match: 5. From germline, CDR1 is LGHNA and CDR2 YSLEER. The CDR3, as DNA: TGCGCCAGCAGCCGGCGGGGGGGCTCGACAGATACGCAGTATTTT. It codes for CASSRRGGSTDTQYF.

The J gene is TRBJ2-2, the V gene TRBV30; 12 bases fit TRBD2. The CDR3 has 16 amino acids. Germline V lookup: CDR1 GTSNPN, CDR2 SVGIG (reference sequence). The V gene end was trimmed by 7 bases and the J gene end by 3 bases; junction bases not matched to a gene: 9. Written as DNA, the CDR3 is TGTGCCTTCGACCCGGGACTAGCGGGTTACACCGGGGAGCTGTTTTTT. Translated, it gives CAFDPGLAGYTGELFF. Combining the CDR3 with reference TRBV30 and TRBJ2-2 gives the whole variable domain SQTIHQWPATLVQPVGSPLSLECTVEGTSNPNLYWYRQAAGRGLQLLFYSVGIGQISSEVPQNLSASRPQDRQFILSSKKLLLSDSGFYLCAFDPGLAGYTGELFFGEGSRLTVL.

The DNA for the CDR3 is TGTGCCAGCAGCTTGGTTGGCAGGGGAAGCGCTGAAGCTTTCTTT. This encodes CASSLVGRGSAEAFF. The chain couples TRBV5-6 to TRBJ1-1, with TRBD1 as a possible D gene (6 bases). The CDR3 has 15 residues. CDR1 and CDR2 (germline): SGHDT, YYEEEE. V was cut by 0 bases and J by 6 bases, with 15 bases left in between.

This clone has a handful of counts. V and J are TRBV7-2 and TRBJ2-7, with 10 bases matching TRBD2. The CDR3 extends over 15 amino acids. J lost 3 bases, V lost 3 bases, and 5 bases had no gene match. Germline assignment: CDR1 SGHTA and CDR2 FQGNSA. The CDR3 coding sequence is TGTGCCAGCAGCTTCTCGATAGCGGGAGGCTACGAGCAGTACTTC. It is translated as CASSFSIAGGYEQYF.

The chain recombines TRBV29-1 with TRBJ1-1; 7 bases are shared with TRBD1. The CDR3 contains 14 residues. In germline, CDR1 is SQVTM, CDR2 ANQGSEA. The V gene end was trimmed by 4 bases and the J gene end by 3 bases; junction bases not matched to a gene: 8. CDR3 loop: CSVVPGGGYTEAFF. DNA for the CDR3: TGCAGCGTTGTCCCAGGGGGAGGGTACACTGAAGCTTTCTTT. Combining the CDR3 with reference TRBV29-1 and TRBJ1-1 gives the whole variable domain SAVISQKPSRDICQRGTSLTIQCQVDSQVTMMFWYRQQPGQSLTLIATANQGSEATYESGFVIDKFPISRPNLTFSTLTVSNMSPEDSSIYLCSVVPGGGYTEAFFGQGTRLTVV.

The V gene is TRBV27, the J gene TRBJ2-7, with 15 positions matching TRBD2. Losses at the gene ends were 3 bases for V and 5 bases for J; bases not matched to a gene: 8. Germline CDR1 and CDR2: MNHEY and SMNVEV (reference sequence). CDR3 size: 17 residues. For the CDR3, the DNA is TGTGCCAGCAGTTTCGAAGGACTAGCGGGAGGGGGCAACGAGCAGTACTTC. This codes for CASSFEGLAGGGNEQYF.